This TCR beta chain was sequenced in a study of regulatory T cells in long-lasting Graves disease. Study conclusions and caveats: The study found lower TCR diversity in persistent Graves' patients than in newly diagnosed ones. Only a small sample size was used, which may have cut accuracy.

Time point indicated: newly diagnosed GD, antithyroid drugs for less than 3 months. Extracted RNA from PBMCs served as the source of the TCR library. The authors built TCR beta libraries using iRepertoire HTBI primers and Arm-PCR of CDR3 regions. TCRdb itself ran the multiplex PCR reads through MiXCR, one entry per CDR3 protein. The sample shows around 480,000 distinct CDR3 sequences, about 17% of them seen only once. Only a few counts were recorded for this clonotype. As yet, its antigen is unknown. The same data also went into a second study, on T cells in Graves' hyperthyroidism and ophthalmopathy. From that second work: In making diagnoses, clinical symptoms, serum thyroxine and TRAb, thyroid ultrasound and orbital computed tomography were all used. Most clonotypes expanded in thyroid above 0.001 were likewise present in blood.

This specimen was peripheral blood mononuclear cells (PBMCs), taken at new diagnosis, from a patient treated with antithyroid drugs. The clonotype comes from a man aged 35 to 55 with Graves disease.

In DNA form, the CDR3 reads TGTGCCAGCGGGGAAAGTTGGCTGGGAAAACTGTTTTTT. Its protein product is CASGESWLGKLFF. The V call is TRBV6-1, the J call TRBJ1-4; D unclear. The V gene lost 8 bases and the J gene lost 10 bases, with 17 bases spanning the gap. Germline-derived CDR1 and CDR2 are MNHNS and SASEGT. The CDR3 is 13 residues long.